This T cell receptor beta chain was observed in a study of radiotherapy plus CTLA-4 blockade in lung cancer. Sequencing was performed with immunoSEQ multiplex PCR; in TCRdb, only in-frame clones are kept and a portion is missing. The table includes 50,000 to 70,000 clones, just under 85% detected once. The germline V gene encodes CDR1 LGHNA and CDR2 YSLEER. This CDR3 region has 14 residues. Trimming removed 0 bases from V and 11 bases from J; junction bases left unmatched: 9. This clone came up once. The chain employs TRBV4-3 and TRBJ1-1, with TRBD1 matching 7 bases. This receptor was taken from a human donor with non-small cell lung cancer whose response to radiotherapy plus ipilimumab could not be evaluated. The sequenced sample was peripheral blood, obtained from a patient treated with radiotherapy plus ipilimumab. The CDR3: CASSQDATGQRAFF. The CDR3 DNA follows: TGCGCCAGCAGCCAAGATGCGACGGGACAGAGGGCTTTCTTT.